The sequence of this T cell receptor (beta chain) was determined in a study of blood T cell repertoires in COVID-19. As for the study in general: Spain, Italy and the United States supplied samples that represented acute and convalescent COVID-19.

Original methodology: Amplification of reference gene primers was used by the study to estimate nucleated cell counts. Profiled with immunoSEQ multiplex PCR; TCRdb holds only in-frame clones, not every one. V, J and clone size derive from that table, while D and trimming were established from the DNA sequence. The table shows about 350,000 clones, with roughly 87% occurring only once. Germline V lookup: CDR1 MDHEN, CDR2 SYDVKM. Trimming cost V 8 bases and J 2 bases, with 12 bases left between them. This CDR3 has 13 amino acids. The TCR comes from a woman in her twenties or thirties who had recovered from COVID-19. The chain joins TRBV28 to TRBJ1-2; the D is unclear. The sample consisted of PBMCs or T cells enriched from blood (not recorded which). The CDR3, as DNA: TGTGCCAGCTACGAGGGCCTCAACTATGGCTACACCTTC. Amino acids: CASYEGLNYGYTF.